This is a list of T cell receptor beta chains from one sample in a study of blood T cell repertoires in COVID-19. Data came from immunoSEQ multiplex PCR; TCRdb stores just in-frame clones and leaves some out. The sample consists of some 200,000 clones, around 90% of them appearing once. Sequencing was done on a sample of peripheral blood. Receptors originate from a man between 60 and 70 years old with active or convalescent COVID-19. Both conserved end residues are part of each CDR3. The D gene is left open where the match is weak. Clone size is shown for a subset of rows, as once, few, many or a class of expanded clone.

clone_size	j_call	d_call	v_call	cdr3_aa	cdr3_nt
NA	TRBJ2-5	NA	TRBV4-1	CASSQEGGRGVQETQYF	TGCGCCAGCAGCCAAGAAGGCGGCAGGGGAGTCCAAGAGACCCAGTACTTC
NA	TRBJ2-7	TRBD1	TRBV19	CASSIRGQGGEQYF	TGTGCCAGTAGTATTCGGGGACAGGGTGGCGAGCAGTACTTC
NA	TRBJ2-1	TRBD2	TRBV5-4	CASSEDLAGTGKFF	TGTGCCAGCAGCGAGGACCTAGCGGGCACAGGGAAGTTCTTC
NA	TRBJ1-5	NA	TRBV6-6	CASSYLVPRQNQPQHF	TGTGCCAGCAGTTACTTGGTCCCAAGACAAAATCAGCCCCAGCATTTT
NA	TRBJ2-7	NA	TRBV20-1	CSAEQGEEQYF	TGCAGTGCAGAGCAAGGGGAAGAGCAGTACTTC
once	TRBJ2-7	TRBD2	TRBV27	CASSSGSGRPGEQYF	TGTGCCAGCAGCTCCGGGAGCGGGAGGCCCGGCGAGCAGTACTTC
NA	TRBJ1-2	TRBD1	TRBV6-1	CASSEGTGGFYGYTF	TGTGCCAGCAGTGAAGGGACAGGGGGATTCTATGGCTACACCTTC
NA	TRBJ2-5	TRBD1	TRBV2	CASNRGRQETQYF	TGTGCCAGCAACAGGGGGAGACAAGAGACCCAGTACTTC
NA	TRBJ2-3	TRBD2	TRBV24-1	CATSESGGTDTQYF	TGTGCCACCAGTGAGAGCGGGGGTACAGATACGCAGTATTTT
NA	TRBJ1-2	TRBD1	TRBV4-2	CASSPSDSDRGYGYTF	TGTGCCAGCAGCCCGTCCGACAGCGACAGGGGCTATGGCTACACCTTC
NA	TRBJ1-5	NA	TRBV6-6	CASSTQGNSNQPQHF	TGTGCCAGCAGCACACAGGGCAATAGCAATCAGCCCCAGCATTTT